The clone carrying this T cell receptor (beta chain) was counted a few times. The antigen remains unidentified. The source of the sample is a study of response to subunit inactivated influenza vaccine. TCRdb re-analysed the RT-PCR reads in MiXCR, keeping a single row per CDR3 protein. The data contain more than 400,000 distinct CDR3 sequences, 10% to 11% of them singletons. Study-wide results and caveats: The study's authors posited that every seasonal influenza vaccination enlists few new T cells.

V was clipped by 0 bases and J by 0 bases, with 17 bases between them. The CDR3 is 18 amino acids. Per the germline V gene, CDR1 is SGDLS and CDR2 is YYNGEE. The V gene is TRBV9, the J gene TRBJ2-3; D is possibly TRBD1 (5 bases). The receptor comes from a man aged 50 or older who received an inactivated influenza vaccine. This specimen was PBMCs from blood, taken more than 35 days after vaccination. The DNA for the CDR3 is TGTGCCAGCAGCGTAGGGGTTGGACACAGTCCTAGCACAGATACGCAGTATTTT. This encodes CASSVGVGHSPSTDTQYF.